These T cell receptor beta chains were read from a single sample in a study of shared clonotypes between healthy human individuals. Clones were read by immunoSEQ multiplex PCR, and TCRdb kept only the in-frame ones, dropping some. The profile shows over 850,000 clones, 75% to 85% of them singletons. Sequencing input: memory CD4+ T cells from PBMCs. The receptors here all came from a man aged 18-30 years in good health. Some clones in this sample may be carry-over from other donors' samples. CDR3s include the opening cysteine and the closing phenylalanine or tryptophan. D genes are given only for firm matches. Some rows have no size entry. The others give once, few or many, or a class for an expanded clone.

d_call	v_call	clone_size	j_call	cdr3_length	cdr3_aa	cdr3_nt
NA	TRBV30	NA	TRBJ2-7	14	CAWNAGNSGYEQYF	TGTGCCTGGAACGCCGGGAATAGTGGCTACGAGCAGTACTTC
NA	TRBV18	few	TRBJ2-1	15	CASSPGDPPYNEQFF	TGTGCCAGCTCACCCGGGGACCCTCCCTACAATGAGCAGTTCTTC
TRBD1	TRBV5-1	NA	TRBJ1-1	19	CASSLRASGTGALNTEAFF	TGCGCCAGCAGCTTGCGAGCTTCCGGGACAGGGGCCCTGAACACTGAAGCTTTCTTT
NA	TRBV5-1	NA	TRBJ1-2	13	CASSFLVDNSYTF	TGCGCCAGCAGCTTTCTTGTGGACAACTCCTACACCTTC
TRBD1	TRBV2	few	TRBJ1-4	15	CASSEWDRRNEKLFF	TGTGCCAGCAGTGAATGGGACAGGAGGAATGAAAAACTGTTTTTT
TRBD2	TRBV30	NA	TRBJ2-3	15	CAWTTGREEFDTQYF	TGTGCCTGGACCACCGGGAGGGAAGAATTTGATACGCAGTATTTT
NA	TRBV25-1	NA	TRBJ2-3	15	CASSESGASTDTQYF	TGTGCCAGCAGTGAATCTGGAGCTAGCACAGATACGCAGTATTTT
NA	TRBV4-1	NA	TRBJ1-1	15	CASSQGGWLDTEAFF	TGCGCCAGCAGCCAGGGGGGCTGGTTGGACACTGAAGCTTTCTTT
NA	TRBV5-3	once	TRBJ1-2	15	CARTNRGPKGDGYTF	TGTGCCAGAACTAACCGGGGACCCAAGGGAGATGGCTACACCTTC
TRBD2	TRBV15	NA	TRBJ2-7	15	CATSGRVWSGDEQYF	TGTGCCACCAGCGGGAGGGTATGGTCGGGTGACGAGCAGTACTTC
TRBD2	TRBV5-4	NA	TRBJ2-1	16	CASSFATTSGSGEQFF	TGTGCCAGCAGCTTCGCAACGACTAGCGGGAGCGGGGAGCAGTTCTTC
TRBD1	TRBV27	NA	TRBJ2-3	14	CASRLTGGTDTQYF	TGTGCCAGCAGACTTACAGGGGGCACAGATACGCAGTATTTT
NA	TRBV28	NA	TRBJ2-3	16	CASSLSGRLGTDTQYF	TGTGCCAGCAGTTTATCCGGACGGTTGGGCACAGATACGCAGTATTTT
TRBD2	TRBV5-1	NA	TRBJ2-1	17	CASSLEGTSGSLTEQFF	TGCGCCAGCAGCTTGGAAGGGACTAGCGGGAGTTTGACGGAGCAGTTCTTC
NA	TRBV6-6	many	TRBJ2-5	12	CASSYSQETQYF	TGTGCCAGCAGTTACAGTCAAGAGACCCAGTACTTC
TRBD2	TRBV5-8	NA	TRBJ2-5	15	CASTTEIAGVETQYF	TGTGCCAGCACCACCGAAATAGCGGGAGTAGAGACCCAGTACTTC
TRBD1	TRBV28	NA	TRBJ2-3	16	CASSLEQGLGTDTQYF	TGTGCCAGCAGTTTAGAACAGGGGTTGGGCACAGATACGCAGTATTTT
NA	TRBV7-9	NA	TRBJ2-4	17	CASSPPRVRDEVNIQYF	TGTGCCAGCAGCCCCCCTAGGGTGCGGGACGAGGTAAACATTCAGTACTTC
NA	TRBV5-1	NA	TRBJ2-7	14	CASSSTWDGYEQYF	TGCGCCAGCAGTTCGACCTGGGACGGCTACGAGCAGTACTTC
NA	TRBV7-8	NA	TRBJ1-1	18	CASSLRRDRNPPSNEAFF	TGTGCCAGCAGCTTACGGAGAGACAGGAACCCACCCTCAAATGAAGCTTTCTTT
NA	TRBV6-5	NA	TRBJ1-2	13	CASSPGGVGGYTF	TGTGCCAGCAGTCCGGGGGGGGTTGGTGGCTACACCTTC
TRBD1	TRBV30	few	TRBJ1-4	14	CAWDSWQGDEKLFF	TGTGCCTGGGACTCCTGGCAGGGGGATGAAAAACTGTTTTTT
NA	TRBV28	NA	TRBJ2-5	14	CASSRVQGRGTQYF	TGTGCCAGCAGCCGAGTACAGGGTCGGGGGACCCAGTACTTC
TRBD2	TRBV28	NA	TRBJ2-1	19	CASSTRLALPGSSYNEQFF	TGTGCCAGCAGCACCAGACTAGCCTTACCTGGGAGCTCCTACAATGAGCAGTTCTTC
NA	TRBV10-3	NA	TRBJ1-2	14	CATTIGAPGTGYTF	TGTGCCACCACAATAGGTGCTCCAGGGACTGGCTACACCTTC
NA	TRBV28	NA	TRBJ2-5	13	CASSPHDLETQYF	TGTGCCAGCAGTCCCCATGATCTAGAGACCCAGTACTTC
NA	TRBV28	few	TRBJ2-3	16	CASTRDWTGVTDTQYF	TGTGCCAGCACGCGGGATTGGACGGGGGTCACAGATACGCAGTATTTT
TRBD1	TRBV6-1	NA	TRBJ2-1	15	CASSVRDRAYNEQFF	TGTGCCAGCAGTGTCCGGGACAGGGCCTACAATGAGCAGTTCTTC
NA	TRBV6-5	NA	TRBJ1-3	13	CASRQGGGNTIYF	TGTGCCAGCAGGCAGGGAGGTGGAAACACCATATATTTT
TRBD2	TRBV6-1	few	TRBJ2-7	15	CASSVGTSGYYEQYF	TGTGCCAGCAGTGTTGGGACTAGCGGCTACTACGAGCAGTACTTC
NA	TRBV5-4	NA	TRBJ1-3	16	CASSLDPTGSGNTIYF	TGTGCCAGCAGCTTGGACCCGACGGGCTCTGGAAACACCATATATTTT
NA	TRBV21-1	NA	TRBJ2-7	12	CASSHFFYEQYF	TGTGCCAGCAGCCATTTTTTCTACGAGCAGTACTTC
TRBD1	TRBV29-1	NA	TRBJ2-7	14	CSVGDRAGSYEQYF	TGCAGCGTGGGGGACAGGGCGGGGTCCTACGAGCAGTACTTC
TRBD2	TRBV10-3	NA	TRBJ2-7	15	CAISEPGGPTYEQYF	TGTGCCATCAGTGAACCGGGAGGGCCAACTTACGAGCAGTACTTC
NA	TRBV5-1	NA	TRBJ2-1	14	CASSWKGPDNEQFF	TGCGCCAGCAGCTGGAAGGGCCCGGACAATGAGCAGTTCTTC
TRBD1	TRBV19	once	TRBJ1-1	14	CASILTGEDTEAFF	TGTGCCAGTATTTTGACAGGGGAGGACACTGAAGCTTTCTTT
NA	TRBV9	NA	TRBJ2-3	13	CASTMDPLGAQYF	TGTGCCAGCACCATGGACCCTCTAGGTGCGCAGTATTTT